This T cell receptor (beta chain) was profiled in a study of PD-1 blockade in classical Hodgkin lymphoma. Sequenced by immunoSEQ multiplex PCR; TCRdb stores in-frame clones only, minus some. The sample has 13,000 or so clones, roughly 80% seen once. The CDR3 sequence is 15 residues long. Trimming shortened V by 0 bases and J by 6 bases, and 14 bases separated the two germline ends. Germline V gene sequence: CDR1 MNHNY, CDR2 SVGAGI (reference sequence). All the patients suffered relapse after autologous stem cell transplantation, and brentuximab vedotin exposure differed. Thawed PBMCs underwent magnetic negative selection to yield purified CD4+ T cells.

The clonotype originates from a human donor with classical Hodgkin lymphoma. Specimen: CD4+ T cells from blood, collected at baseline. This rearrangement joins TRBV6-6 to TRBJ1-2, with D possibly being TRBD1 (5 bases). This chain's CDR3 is CASSYSSRQLDGYTF. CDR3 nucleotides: TGTGCCAGCAGTTACTCTTCCCGACAGCTGGATGGCTACACCTTC.